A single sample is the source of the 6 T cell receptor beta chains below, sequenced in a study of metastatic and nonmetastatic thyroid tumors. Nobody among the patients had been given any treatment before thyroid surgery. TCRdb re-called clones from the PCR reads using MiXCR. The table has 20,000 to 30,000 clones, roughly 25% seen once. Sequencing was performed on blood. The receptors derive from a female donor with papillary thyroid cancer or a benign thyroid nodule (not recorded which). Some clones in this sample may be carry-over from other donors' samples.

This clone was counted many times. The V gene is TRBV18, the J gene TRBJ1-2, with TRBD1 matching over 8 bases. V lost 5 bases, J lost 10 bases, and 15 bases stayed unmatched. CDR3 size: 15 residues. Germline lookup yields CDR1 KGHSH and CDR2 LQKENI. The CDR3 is CASSATDDRGSLYTF. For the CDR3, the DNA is TGTGCCAGCTCAGCCACCGACGACAGGGGTTCCCTCTACACCTTC.

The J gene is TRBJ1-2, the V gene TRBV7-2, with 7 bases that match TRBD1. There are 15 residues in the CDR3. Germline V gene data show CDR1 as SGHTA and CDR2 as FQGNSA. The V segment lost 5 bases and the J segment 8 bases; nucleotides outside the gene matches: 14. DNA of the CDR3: TGTGCCAGCAGCGCCGAGGGTTGGGACAGACCCGGCTACACCTTC. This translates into CASSAEGWDRPGYTF.

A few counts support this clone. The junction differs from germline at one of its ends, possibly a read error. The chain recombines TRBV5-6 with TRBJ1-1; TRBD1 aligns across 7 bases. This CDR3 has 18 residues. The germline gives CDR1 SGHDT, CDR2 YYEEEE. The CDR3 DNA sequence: TGTGCCAGCAGCCATCGGGACAGCTTTTGGTATAGGGACACTGAAGTTTTCTTT. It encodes CASSHRDSFWYRDTEVFF.

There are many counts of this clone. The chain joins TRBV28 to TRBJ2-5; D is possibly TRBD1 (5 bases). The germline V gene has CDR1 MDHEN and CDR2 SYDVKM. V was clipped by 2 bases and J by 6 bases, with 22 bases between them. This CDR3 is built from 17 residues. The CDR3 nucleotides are TGTGCCAGCAGTTTAGAATCTAGGGCAGGGTCGCGGAAGACCCAGTACTTC. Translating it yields CASSLESRAGSRKTQYF.

CDR3 sequence (DNA): TGCGCCAGCAGCCTAGGGACTAGCGGGAACACCGGGGAGCTGTTTTTT. It codes for CASSLGTSGNTGELFF. The chain uses TRBV5-1 and TRBJ2-2; 11 bases agree with TRBD2. Trimming removed 4 bases from V and 1 base from J; junction bases left unmatched: 3. This CDR3 has 16 amino acids. CDR1 is SGHRS and CDR2 is YFSETQ in the germline V gene.

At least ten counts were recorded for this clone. CDR3 amino acids: CSVENRGLGDEQFF. The CDR3 region has the DNA TGCAGCGTTGAAAACAGGGGGCTAGGGGATGAGCAGTTCTTC. The V and J genes are TRBV29-1 and TRBJ2-1; TRBD1 matches 9 bases. Germline CDR1 and CDR2: SQVTM and ANQGSEA. The CDR3 loop spans 14 amino acids. V dropped 2 bases and J dropped 8; count of bases not matched to a gene: 7.